This T cell receptor beta chain emerged from a study of pediatric ulcerative colitis. Per germline, CDR1 SGDLS and CDR2 YYNGEE. Trimming pared 3 bases from V and 5 bases from J, leaving 14 bases between. This CDR3 is 14 amino acids long. The study's findings and limits: Blood-derived T cells may be present in rectal pinch biopsies. Acute severe colitis showed lower rectal diversity from clonal expansions.

Comments on this clone: What it binds is unknown.

Rectal tissue came from one to two pinch biopsies taken at colonoscopy. Samples were sequenced at Survey level, maximum 500,000 reads. Measured with immunoSEQ multiplex PCR; TCRdb has only the in-frame clones, and not every one. The sample holds some 24,000 clones; approximately 71% are singletons and the top ten take roughly 7%. The chain combines TRBV9 with TRBJ2-5; weak D call: TRBD2 (5 bases). Sequenced material: gut tissue. The source of this sequence is a boy between 5 and 17 years old with severe ulcerative colitis. CDR3 DNA: TGTGCCAGCAGCGCTGGGAGTGTGCAGGAGACCCAGTACTTC. Its protein is CASSAGSVQETQYF.